This T cell receptor beta chain comes out of a study of blood T cell repertoires in COVID-19. The study assigned cohorts using participant-reported clinical history. V was cut by 6 bases and J by 0 bases, with 8 bases left in between. The CDR3 has 13 amino acids. The germline V gene encodes CDR1 MGHDK and CDR2 SYGVNS. Original handling: Estimation of nucleated cell counts was performed using reference gene primer amplification. The data were produced by immunoSEQ multiplex PCR, yet TCRdb's version contains in-frame clones alone and is incomplete. That table supplies the V and J calls and clone size; D and trimming were determined from the DNA. The data hold about 230,000 clones, with 85% to 90% observed a single time. This clone was detected only a few times.

The genes are TRBV25-1 and TRBJ1-1; the D is unclear. Specimen: PBMCs or T cells enriched from blood (not recorded which). This receptor was taken from a young woman with acute COVID-19. CDR3 sequence reads: CASRTSLNTEAFF. The CDR3 DNA follows: TGTGCCAGCAGGACAAGTCTGAACACTGAAGCTTTCTTT. Filled out from reference TRBV25-1 and TRBJ1-1, the complete variable domain reads EADIYQTPRYLVIGTGKKITLECSQTMGHDKMYWYQQDPGMELHLIHYSYGVNSTEKGDLSSESTVSRIRTEHFPLTLESARPSHTSQYLCASRTSLNTEAFFGQGTRLTVV.